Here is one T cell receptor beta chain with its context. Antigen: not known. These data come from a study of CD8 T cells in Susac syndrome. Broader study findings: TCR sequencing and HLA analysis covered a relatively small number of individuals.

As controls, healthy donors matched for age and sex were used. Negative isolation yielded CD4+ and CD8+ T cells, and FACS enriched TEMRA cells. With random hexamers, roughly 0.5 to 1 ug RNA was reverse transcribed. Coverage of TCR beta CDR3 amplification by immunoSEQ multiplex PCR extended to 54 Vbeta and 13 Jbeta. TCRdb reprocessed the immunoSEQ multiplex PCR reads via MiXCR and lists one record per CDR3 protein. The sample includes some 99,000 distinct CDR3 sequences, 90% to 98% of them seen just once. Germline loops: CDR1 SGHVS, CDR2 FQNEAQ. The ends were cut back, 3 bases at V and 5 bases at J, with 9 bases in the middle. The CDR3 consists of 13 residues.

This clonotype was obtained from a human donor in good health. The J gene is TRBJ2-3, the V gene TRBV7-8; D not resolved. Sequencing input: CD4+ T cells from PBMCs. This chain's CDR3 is CASSFAGRDTQYF. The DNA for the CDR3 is TGTGCCAGCAGCTTTGCCGGAAGAGATACGCAGTATTTT.